This entry lists 10 T cell receptor beta chains sequenced from one sample in a study of T cell changes during pregnancy in multiple sclerosis. TCRdb keeps only in-frame clones here, not all; method: immunoSEQ multiplex PCR. The sample contains tens of thousands of clones, 90% to 95% of which appear only once. Sequencing was performed on peripheral blood, taken in the third trimester of pregnancy. These receptors were obtained from a female donor in good health, enrolled as a control in a pregnancy study.

This chain uses TRBV28 with TRBJ2-1; possible D gene TRBD2, 5 bases. Germline V gene data show CDR1 as MDHEN and CDR2 as SYDVKM. The V end was cut by 8 bases, the J end by 7 bases, with 15 bases between. The CDR3 is made up of 13 amino acids. CDR3 nucleotide sequence: TGTGCCAGCTGCCCCCCCCGGAGGAATGAGCAGTTCTTC. Translating it yields CASCPPRRNEQFF.

The rearrangement joins TRBV7-2 to TRBJ2-5; 13 bases agree with TRBD2. The junction had 5 bases not matched to a gene; V was cut back by 5 bases and J by 5 bases. This CDR3 is 15 amino acids long. The V gene's germline CDR1 is SGHTA and CDR2 FQGNSA. CDR3 bases: TGTGCCAGCAGCCGAGGACTAGCGGGGGTGGAGACCCAGTACTTC. Translation gives CASSRGLAGVETQYF.

This chain links TRBV30 with TRBJ2-1, with TRBD2 identical over 8 bases. The germline V gene encodes CDR1 GTSNPN and CDR2 SVGIG (reference sequence). This CDR3 contains 13 residues. J lost 9 bases, V lost 0 bases, and 4 bases had no gene match. The CDR3 region is CAWSVAGVREQFF. The CDR3 DNA reads as TGTGCCTGGAGTGTAGCGGGAGTACGTGAGCAGTTCTTC.

The V call is TRBV30, the J call TRBJ2-2; unclear D gene. CDR1 and CDR2 (germline): GTSNPN, SVGIG (reference sequence). This CDR3 contains 13 residues. With 0 bases removed from V and 4 bases from J, the gap between germline ends came to 6 bases. The CDR3 loop reads CAWSVPSTGELFF. The CDR3, as DNA: TGTGCCTGGAGTGTACCCAGCACCGGGGAGCTGTTTTTT.

The genes are TRBV5-6 and TRBJ1-1, with 8 bases identical to TRBD1. V dropped 1 base and J dropped 5; count of bases not matched to a gene: 4. This CDR3 is 14 amino acids long. Germline lookup yields CDR1 SGHDT and CDR2 YYEEEE. DNA of the CDR3: TGTGCCAGCAGCTTGAGGCAGGGGGCGACTGAAGCTTTCTTT. Its protein product is CASSLRQGATEAFF.

This clone was seen only a few times. This chain uses TRBV6-5 with TRBJ1-1; D unresolved. The CDR3 contains 12 residues. Looked up from germline, CDR1 is MNHEY and CDR2 is SVGAGI. Deletions cut 10 bases from V and 4 bases from J, with 13 bases between. CDR3 amino acids: CATLGGSTEAFF. CDR3 DNA: TGTGCCACCCTCGGAGGGAGCACTGAAGCTTTCTTT.

V and J are TRBV28 and TRBJ2-4; perhaps TRBD2 as D (6 bases). Germline-derived CDR1 and CDR2 are MDHEN and SYDVKM. The CDR3 extends over 16 amino acids. V was cut by 3 bases and J by 0 bases, with 12 bases left in between. CDR3 DNA: TGTGCCAGCAGTTTTCCGGAGGGTCTAGCCAAAAACATTCAGTACTTC. It translates to CASSFPEGLAKNIQYF.

The chain recombines TRBV2 with TRBJ2-5; possible D gene TRBD2, 5 bases. CDR1 and CDR2 (germline): SNHLY, FYNNEI. The V gene lost 2 bases and the J gene lost 3 bases, with 10 bases spanning the gap. This CDR3 is 14 amino acids long. The CDR3: CASSEYPGKETQYF. CDR3 coding DNA: TGTGCCAGCAGTGAATATCCCGGGAAAGAGACCCAGTACTTC.

This clone came up once. The rearrangement links TRBV19 to TRBJ2-7; weak D call: TRBD2 (7 bases). The CDR3 totals 15 residues. Trimming cost V 5 bases and J 4 bases, with 18 bases left between them. Looked up from germline, CDR1 is LNHDA and CDR2 is SQIVND (reference sequence). CDR3 sequence reads: CASSGGAGDLYEQYF. The CDR3 bases are TGTGCCAGTAGTGGGGGGGCAGGGGACCTTTACGAGCAGTACTTC.

The chain links TRBV25-1 to TRBJ1-3; 9 bases map to TRBD1. Germline trimming cut 2 bases from V and 4 bases from J; bases unmatched to any gene: 6. Germline-derived CDR1 and CDR2 are MGHDK and SYGVNS. This CDR3 spans 16 amino acids. CDR3: CASSEATGTGGNTIYF. The DNA for the CDR3 is TGTGCCAGCAGTGAAGCCACCGGGACAGGGGGAAACACCATATATTTT.